A single T cell receptor (beta chain) is shown here with its context. This clone was found once. The antigen it recognizes is unknown. Qualities for individual bases were not recorded, and no much larger clone is one base off. This sample is part of a study of cytomegalovirus exposure and HLA in healthy donors (dated by TCRdb to 2015 to 2018). For the study in its entirety: According to an earlier analysis of several hundred of the donors, about 180 million T cells yielded roughly 110 million unique TCR beta sequences and about 280 Gb of sequence data. An early release covering around 630 HLA-typed donors comprised about 300 gigabases of sequencing data and 65 million to 100 million unique TCR sequences. Of the approximately 400 genotyped donors, over 65% fell in the genetic ancestry cluster associated with self-reported Caucasian donors. The aim of the study was to test whether cataloging public T cell receptors could identify signatures of past pathogen exposure. The T cell repertoires of around 730 subjects were profiled by immunosequencing and related to cytomegalovirus serostatus. In addition to the first cohort of about 650 subjects, a separate validation cohort of 120 different subjects was used. To predict cytomegalovirus infection status, the study combined high-throughput TCR immunosequencing, statistical association of individual TCRs with disease status, and machine learning. In a later analysis, previously published TCR beta repertoires from several hundred donors were re-analyzed and high-resolution HLA genotyping was added so that TCR occurrence patterns could be studied. Rather than drawing on any new phenotypic data, the later analysis identified candidate immune exposures from TCR beta sequences and the way those sequences occurred across donors. To decide whether each TCR beta V gene segment behaved as functional or pseudogenic, an earlier analysis of approximately 590 of the donors relied on high-throughput TCR beta sequencing. Donor age, sex, ethnicity and CMV serostatus were collected together with the repertoire data. A later genetic analysis took genome-wide SNP genotypes for about 65% of the 666 donors and used that subset as a discovery cohort. Every repertoire in the discovery cohort had been generated on one and the same sequencing platform. HLA typing covered class I and class II loci at four-digit resolution. Typing coverage differed by locus: A, B, C, DRB1 and DQB1 were typed in about 629-640 donors, DQA1 in about 550, DPA1 in around 580, and DPB1 in 400 to 490. About five DR-DQ haplotypes were treated as single units for association and clustering because of strong linkage in the cohort. Across some 400 genotyped donors of the cohort, an average of roughly 200,000 unique TCR beta nucleotide sequences per donor were sequenced, and around 20% of those sequences were non-productive.

Points the paper makes about the study in general: Specific HLA alleles were associated with roughly 17,000 TCR beta sequences at a false discovery rate of 0.05 in a later analysis. A further reported finding was that TCR beta sequences accurately predicted the HLA-A and HLA-B alleles for most subjects in the first cohort. A later analysis found that most CMV-associated TCR beta chains appeared HLA-restricted, with HLA associations seemingly driven largely by CMV exposure. Because HLA typing was unavailable for some donors at each locus, only the typed subset was used in association tests. Compared with equally common non-associated chains, HLA-associated TCR beta chains in a later analysis were more clonally expanded and had lower generation probabilities. Broadly in line with IMGT annotations, most TCR beta V segments showed up in productive rearrangements about 90% or about 30% of the time in an earlier analysis of roughly 590 of the donors. Because counts were too low, some 17 rarely observed V segments, including chromosome 9 orphons, were excluded from the earlier analysis of 587 of the donors. Presence/absence analyses assumed roughly uniform sequencing depth across donors, an assumption that may not hold. Most TCR sequences were seen in very few donors, while some public TCRs were found in many individuals. The study listed 164 TCR beta chains as associated with cytomegalovirus. Linkage disequilibrium might explain the correlated functional status among segregating V segments, but an unknown experimental factor could not be ruled out. A cluster of highly shared sequence variants was judged likely to be a technical artifact of the sequencing pipeline. Immune exposure information for the cohort was limited to CMV serostatus. Several of the top co-occurrence clusters appeared to be linked to parvovirus B19, influenza, CMV and Epstein-Barr virus, according to a later analysis. According to a later analysis, TCR association rates differed among HLA loci, with DRB1 alleles showing the most associated TCRs and HLA-C alleles showing the fewest. V-gene and J-gene trimming of TCR beta chains was associated with a missense DCLRE1C variant in a later genetic analysis, and the association was replicated in an independent cohort. A later genetic analysis reported fewer N-insertions in productive TCRs among donors in an Asian-associated ancestry cluster than the approximately 670-donor mean. The cohort was sequenced for TCR beta chains only, and without alpha or paired-chain data the features that could be detected were limited. In vitro tests confirmed that a few of the cytomegalovirus-associated TCR beta chains recognize cytomegalovirus antigens. The authors suggested that the approach could potentially be generalized to other disease states and immunological phenotypes. The classifier was reported to diagnose cytomegalovirus status with high specificity and sensitivity in both the original and validation cohorts. When HLA alleles, especially DR and DQ, strongly co-occurred, TCR associations were difficult to assign to individual alleles.

The protocol used for the library was the immunoSEQ multiplex PCR assay. The multiplex PCR relied on a mix of 60 forward primers for TCR Vbeta segments and 13 reverse primers for TCR Jbeta segments. A multiplex PCR assay on genomic DNA amplified the CDR3 region of rearranged TCR beta genes. The amplified TCR beta libraries were sequenced on the Illumina HiSeq System as 87-base-pair reads. Per the original workflow: In a later analysis, 70 million to 95 million unique TCR beta chains were counted across the 500 to 700 repertoires, and roughly 9.9 million of these chains were shared by at least two donors. A nearest-neighbor algorithm error-corrected the raw reads and collapsed the reads into unique sequences, merging closely related sequences to remove PCR and sequencing errors. CDR3 sequences were aligned to IMGT reference sequences to assign V, D and J gene segments. Each retained sequence needed at least a six-nucleotide match to both a V gene segment and a J gene segment. A rearrangement counted as productive if the CDR3 had no stop codons and remained in frame with V and J, and every other rearrangement counted as non-productive. Following IMGT convention, CDR3 was defined as the stretch from the second conserved V-encoded cysteine to the conserved J-encoded phenylalanine. Sequences without an unambiguous match to a single V gene segment were excluded from the earlier analysis of over 500 of the donors. An earlier analysis of under 750 of the donors called V segments functional above 56.7% productive rearrangements and segregating when the between-donor standard deviation exceeded 5%. To diagnose cytomegalovirus status from the catalog of TCR beta chain sequences, a statistical classification framework was built. In a later analysis, V and J genes were assigned by comparing TCR nucleotide sequences against IMGT/GENE-DB human TR gene sequences. Using the TCRdist pipeline, a later analysis assigned CDR3 sequences along with most-parsimonious VDJ recombination scenarios. In a later analysis, each TCR beta chain was defined by its CDR3 amino acid sequence together with its V-gene family, and reads lacking a unique V-gene family were excluded. As a way to deal with suspected cross-contamination and a sequencing artifact, a later analysis dropped roughly 600 nucleotide sequences that were highly shared and had low generation probability. In a later analysis, a clonal expansion index for each public chain was calculated from normalized within-repertoire ranks of inferred template counts. Generation probabilities in a later analysis came from a VDJ recombination model fitted to out-of-frame rearrangements, and those results were checked against IGoR. A later analysis scored TCR-TCR, TCR-HLA and TCR-CMV co-occurrence with hypergeometric tests, applying a repertoire-size bias correction to TCR pairs. A later analysis estimated false discovery rates by permuting HLA or CMV assignments 20 times. In a later analysis, co-occurring TCRs were grouped using DBSCAN, with TCRdist sequence similarity added in when clustering inside HLA-allele-positive subsets. Co-occurrence clustering excluded repertoires with fewer than 30,000 or more than 120,000 public chains, plus five with anomalous nucleotide sharing. TCRdb limited this immuneACCESS table to in-frame rearrangements with V and J called. A share of clones is missing; checked studies link under half to unresolved V genes, and the rest is unexplained. V and J calls and clone size follow that table, whereas D and trimming were derived from the DNA. The sample has around 150,000 clones on record, roughly 75% of them singletons. Jointly, the top ten make up under 5.5% of the sample.

The cohort was made up of several hundred healthy bone marrow donors. All cohort members were sampled while nominally healthy, although unrecorded immune exposures were likely present. CMV serostatus was positive for approximately 300 and negative for about 50% of the roughly 700 cohort members, and was not recorded for this donor. A peripheral blood sample was collected from each donor, and TCR beta sequencing was performed on peripheral blood mononuclear cells. The Qiagen DNeasy Blood Extraction Kit was used to extract genomic DNA from the blood cell samples. The clonotype originates from a man aged 30 to 39 in good health. Sequenced: PBMCs.

The CDR3 has the sequence CASRLPGLAHYNEQFF. The bases are TGCGCCAGTCGTCTCCCGGGACTAGCTCACTACAATGAGCAGTTCTTC. The V and J genes are TRBV10-1 and TRBJ2-1; TRBD2 lines up with 9 middle nucleotides. V is cut back by 9 bases and J by 3 bases, with 12 bases in the junction unmatched. CDR1 WNHNN and CDR2 SYGVQD were looked up in the germline V gene (reference sequence). The CDR3 numbers 16 residues from cysteine through phenylalanine. Left in the record is the CDR3 DNA by itself, 48 bases read in frame from the first base.